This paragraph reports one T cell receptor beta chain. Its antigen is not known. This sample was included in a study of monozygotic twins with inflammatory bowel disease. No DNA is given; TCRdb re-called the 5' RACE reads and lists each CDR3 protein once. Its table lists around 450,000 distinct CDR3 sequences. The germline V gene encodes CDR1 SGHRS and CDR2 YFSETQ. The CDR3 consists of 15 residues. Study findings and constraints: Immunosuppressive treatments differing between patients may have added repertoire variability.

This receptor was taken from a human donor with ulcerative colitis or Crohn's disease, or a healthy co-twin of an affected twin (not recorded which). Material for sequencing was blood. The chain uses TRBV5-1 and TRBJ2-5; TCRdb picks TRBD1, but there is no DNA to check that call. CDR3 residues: CASSLGSGVRETQYF.